The 20 T cell receptor beta chains presented below share a single source sample, sequenced in a study of identical twins. TCRdb re-called the 5' RACE reads through MiXCR, storing one row per CDR3 protein. Found here are roughly 280,000 distinct CDR3 sequences, just under 9.5% of them singletons; the top ten hold approximately 6.5%. The data were also submitted as part of a second study, on yellow fever vaccine responses in identical twins.

The sequenced sample was CD8+ T cells sorted from blood. These receptors all stem from a woman younger than 30 in good health.

This clonotype was counted many times. This chain joins TRBV11-2 and TRBJ2-1; D is perhaps TRBD1 (6 bases). Trimming took 5 bases from V and 6 from J, leaving 17 bases between them. This CDR3 comprises 15 residues. The germline gives CDR1 SGHAT, CDR2 FQNNGV. The CDR3 nucleotides are TGTGCCAGCAGCCAAGCGAGGACAGAGCTCAATGAGCAGTTCTTC. The encoded protein is CASSQARTELNEQFF.

This clonotype was counted at least ten times. The chain is built from TRBV3-1 and TRBJ2-5; 11 nucleotides line up with TRBD2. This CDR3 region has 16 residues. The germline CDR1 and CDR2 sequences are LGHDT and YNNKEL (reference sequence). The trim removed 5 bases at V and 3 bases at J, leaving 8 bases unmatched. This CDR3 is CASSGSGTSGEETQYF. As DNA, the CDR3 is TGTGCCAGCAGCGGTTCCGGGACTAGCGGTGAAGAGACCCAGTACTTC.

In its sample, this clonotype was seen a few times. The chain recombines TRBV7-2 with TRBJ2-1; tentative D call: TRBD1 (5 bases). This CDR3 has 15 residues. Germline V lookup: CDR1 SGHTA, CDR2 FQGNSA. Trimming took off 0 bases at V and 3 bases at J, with 9 bases between the two ends. CDR3 nucleotides: TGTGCCAGCAGCTTAGCAGGGGATGGCTACAATGAGCAGTTCTTC. This gives the protein CASSLAGDGYNEQFF.

At least ten counts were recorded for this clonotype. The chain uses TRBV20-1 and TRBJ2-7; the match to TRBD1 covers 7 bases. The germline V gene encodes CDR1 DFQATT and CDR2 SNEGSKA (reference sequence). CDR3 length equals 14 residues. J was trimmed by 1 base and V by 3 bases; bases with no gene match: 6. The CDR3 region has the DNA TGCAGTGCTAGGTCCACAGGGGATTCCTACGAGCAGTACTTC. Translated, it gives CSARSTGDSYEQYF.

This chain links TRBV6-1 with TRBJ1-4; a weak D match, TRBD1 (5 bases). The V end lost 7 bases, the J end lost 0 bases, and 15 bases lay between the germline ends. This CDR3 spans 16 amino acids. CDR1 and CDR2 from the germline V gene are MNHNS and SASEGT. CDR3 DNA: TGTGCCAGCACCACGACAGAATTTGCAACTAATGAAAAACTGTTTTTT. Translating gives CASTTTEFATNEKLFF.

The chain combines TRBV20-1 with TRBJ2-1, with D possibly TRBD2 on 5 matching bases. This CDR3 region has 15 residues. Germline loops: CDR1 DFQATT, CDR2 SNEGSKA (reference sequence). The CDR3 DNA follows: TGCAGCTACAAAGATAAGGACTCCCCCTACAATGAGCAGTTCTTC. Translated: CSYKDKDSPYNEQFF.

This chain joins TRBV4-3 and TRBJ2-1, with 10 bases identical to TRBD2. Losses at the gene ends were 3 bases for V and 1 base for J; bases not matched to a gene: 6. This CDR3 has 17 amino acids. Germline values: CDR1 LGHNA, CDR2 YSLEER. CDR3 DNA: TGCGCCAGCAGCCACGGACTAGCGGCAACATCCTACAATGAGCAGTTCTTC. Amino acid sequence: CASSHGLAATSYNEQFF.

This clonotype showed up many times. This chain uses TRBV11-2 with TRBJ1-2, with no clear D. Germline V gene sequence: CDR1 SGHAT, CDR2 FQNNGV. Deletions cut 1 base from V and 0 bases from J, with 9 bases between. The CDR3 covers 15 residues. The CDR3, as DNA: TGTGCCAGCAGCTTAGGTCCCACAGCTAACTATGGCTACACCTTC. It codes for CASSLGPTANYGYTF.

This clonotype came up many times. The rearrangement joins TRBV10-3 to TRBJ2-3; 9 bases fit TRBD2. The trim removed 10 bases at V and 3 bases at J, leaving 17 bases unmatched. The germline gives CDR1 ENHRY, CDR2 SYGVKD. The CDR3 has 17 residues. As DNA, the CDR3 is TGTGCCACCCAGATTCTAGCGGGGAGGGAGAGGACAGATACGCAGTATTTT. As protein: CATQILAGRERTDTQYF.

This chain links TRBV5-1 with TRBJ1-6, with D maybe TRBD1 (5 bases). Germline V lookup: CDR1 SGHRS, CDR2 YFSETQ. The CDR3 is 15 amino acids. The V gene lost 0 bases and the J gene lost 10 bases, with 14 bases spanning the gap. The DNA for the CDR3 is TGCGCCAGCAGCTTGGCCGTCCTGAGGGACTCACCCCTCCACTTT. It translates to CASSLAVLRDSPLHF.

This clonotype was counted only a few times. The V and J genes are TRBV21-1 and TRBJ2-3; TRBD1 is taken as the D call from the table, unchecked against the DNA. TRBV21-1 represents a pseudogene. CDR3 size: 16 residues. The CDR3 protein is CASSQRHRGITDTQYF. For the CDR3, the DNA is TGTGCCAGCAGTCAGCGCCACAGAGGGATCACAGATACGCAGTATTTT.

The chain joins TRBV7-9 to TRBJ1-1; D is undetermined. The CDR3 has 14 amino acids. V gave up 0 bases and J gave up 3 bases, with 8 bases separating them. Germline V gene sequence: CDR1 SEHNR, CDR2 FQNEAQ (reference sequence). CDR3 loop: CASSLAPEDTEAFF. The CDR3 coding sequence is TGTGCCAGCAGCTTAGCTCCGGAAGACACTGAAGCTTTCTTT. Drawing the rest from reference TRBV7-9 and TRBJ1-1, the complete variable domain is DTGVSQNPRHKITKRGQNVTFRCDPISEHNRLYWYRQTLGQGPEFLTYFQNEAQLEKSRLLSDRFSAERPKGSFSTLEIQRTEQGDSAMYLCASSLAPEDTEAFFGQGTRLTVV.

This clonotype was observed at least ten times. The chain recombines TRBV12-3 or TRBV12-4 with TRBJ1-1; possibly TRBD1 for D (5 bases). The CDR3 is 13 amino acids. V dropped 10 bases and J dropped 0 bases, with 12 bases sitting between them. CDR3 sequence: CATGTGMNTEAFF. CDR3 DNA sequence: TGTGCCACCGGGACGGGAATGAACACTGAAGCTTTCTTT.

The chain carries TRBV27 and TRBJ1-6; D unclear. Trimming shortened V by 2 bases and J by 7 bases, and 15 bases separated the two germline ends. This CDR3 has 16 residues. The V gene's germline CDR1 is MNHEY and CDR2 SMNVEV (reference sequence). The CDR3 region is CASSLTPLEGNSPLHF. Here the CDR3 DNA reads TGTGCCAGCAGTTTAACCCCGCTAGAGGGAAATTCACCCCTCCACTTT.

The rearrangement joins TRBV4-1 to TRBJ2-5; 11 bases map to TRBD2. V gave up 3 bases and J gave up 4 bases; unmatched junction bases: 4. The CDR3 is 15 amino acids. Germline V gives CDR1 MGHRA, CDR2 YSYEKL. CDR3 sequence: CASSQTGLAGETQYF. The CDR3 DNA follows: TGCGCCAGCAGCCAGACCGGACTAGCGGGAGAGACCCAGTACTTC.

This clonotype turned up a few times. The gene calls are TRBV18 and TRBJ2-3; 9 bases map to TRBD2. The CDR3 sequence is 15 residues long. The V gene's germline CDR1 is KGHSH and CDR2 LQKENI. J gave up 2 bases and V 7 bases, and 7 bases lay outside the gene matches. The CDR3 region is CASCPRLADTDTQYF. The CDR3 bases are TGTGCCAGCTGCCCTCGACTAGCGGACACAGATACGCAGTATTTT.

This clonotype was seen a few times. This chain uses TRBV6-2 or TRBV6-3 with TRBJ2-7, with D perhaps given as TRBD1 or TRBD2 (5 bases each). The CDR3 covers 13 residues. Germline V gene sequence: CDR1 MNHEY, CDR2 SVGEGT. Trimming left V 5 bases short and J 5 bases short, with 13 bases between. CDR3 in DNA: TGTGCCAGCAGTCCCCGAGGGGCCCACGAGCAGTACTTC. Translating it yields CASSPRGAHEQYF.

The rearrangement links TRBV7-8 to TRBJ2-2, with TRBD1 identical over 7 bases. Trimming cost V 3 bases and J 5 bases; bases outside gene matches: 6. The CDR3 runs to 15 residues. CDR1 is SGHVS and CDR2 is FQNEAQ in the germline V gene. The CDR3 loop is CASSLATGMTGELFF. In nucleotides, the CDR3 is TGTGCCAGCAGCTTGGCGACAGGGATGACCGGGGAGCTGTTTTTT.

The chain carries TRBV11-2 and TRBJ2-1, with no clear D. This CDR3 has 18 amino acids. Germline CDR1 and CDR2: SGHAT and FQNNGV. The V and J ends lost 5 bases and 2 bases respectively, with 22 bases between them. CDR3 protein: CASSPPGPEEIAYNEQFF. CDR3 bases: TGTGCCAGCAGCCCCCCGGGCCCCGAAGAGATCGCCTACAATGAGCAGTTCTTC.

For this clonotype: The junction does not match germline at one end; this may be a read error. CDR3 sequence: CATSGDRDPGLYEQYF. DNA for the CDR3: TGTGCCACCAGCGGAGACCGGGACCCCGGCTTATACGAGCAGTACTTC. The J gene is TRBJ2-7, the V gene TRBV15; the D call may be TRBD1 or TRBD2 (5 bases each). Germline V CDR1 and CDR2: LNHNV, YYDKDF (reference sequence). This CDR3 has 16 residues. Drawing the rest from reference TRBV15 and TRBJ2-7, the complete variable domain is DAMVIQNPRYQVTQFGKPVTLSCSQTLNHNVMYWYQQKSSQAPKLLFHYYDKDFNNEADTPDNFQSRRPNTSFCFLDIRSPGLGDTAMYLCATSGDRDPGLYEQYFGPGTRLTVT.